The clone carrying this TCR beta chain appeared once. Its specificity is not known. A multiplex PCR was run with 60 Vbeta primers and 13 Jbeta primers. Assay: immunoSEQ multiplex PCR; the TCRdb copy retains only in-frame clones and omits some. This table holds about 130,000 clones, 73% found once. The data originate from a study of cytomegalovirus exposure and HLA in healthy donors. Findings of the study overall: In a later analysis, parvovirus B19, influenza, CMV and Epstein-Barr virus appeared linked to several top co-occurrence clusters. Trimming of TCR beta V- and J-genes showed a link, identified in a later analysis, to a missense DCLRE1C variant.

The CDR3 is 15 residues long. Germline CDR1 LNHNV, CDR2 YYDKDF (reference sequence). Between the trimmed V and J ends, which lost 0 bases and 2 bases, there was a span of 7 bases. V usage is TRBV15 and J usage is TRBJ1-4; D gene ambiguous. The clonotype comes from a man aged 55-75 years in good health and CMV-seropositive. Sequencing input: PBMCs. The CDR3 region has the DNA TGTGCCACCAGCAGAGAGGGCCTGACTAATGAAAAACTGTTTTTT. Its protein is CATSREGLTNEKLFF.